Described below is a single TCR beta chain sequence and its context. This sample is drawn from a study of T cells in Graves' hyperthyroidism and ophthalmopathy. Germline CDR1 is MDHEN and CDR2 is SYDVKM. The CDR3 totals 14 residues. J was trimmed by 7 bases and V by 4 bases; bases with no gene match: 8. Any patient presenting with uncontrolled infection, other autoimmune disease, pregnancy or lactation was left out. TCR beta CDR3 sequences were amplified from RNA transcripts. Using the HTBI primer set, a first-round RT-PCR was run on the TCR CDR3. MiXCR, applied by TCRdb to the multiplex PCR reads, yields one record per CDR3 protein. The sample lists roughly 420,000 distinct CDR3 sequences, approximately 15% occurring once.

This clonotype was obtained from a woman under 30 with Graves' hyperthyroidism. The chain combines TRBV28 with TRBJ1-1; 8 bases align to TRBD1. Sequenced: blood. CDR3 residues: CASSSGQGRLEAFF. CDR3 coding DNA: TGTGCCAGCAGTTCCGGACAGGGACGTCTTGAAGCTTTCTTT.